The 7 T cell receptor beta chains in this list originate from one sample, sequenced in a study of beta chain features in type 1 diabetes. The entirety of the isolated RNA underwent reverse transcription, so expressed TCRB transcripts were sequenced. This table comes from immunoSEQ multiplex PCR, and its TCRdb copy is limited to in-frame clones, with some not included. Here the sample spans about 450,000 clones, around 10% being singletons. Source material: naive CD4+ T cells from blood. The receptors shown here come from a woman aged 18-29 years in good health.

This clone has more than one count but fewer than ten. This chain links TRBV7-9 with TRBJ1-4; D is unclear. Trimming stripped 3 bases from V and 0 bases from J, with 17 bases between. The germline V gene encodes CDR1 SEHNR and CDR2 FQNEAQ (reference sequence). CDR3 length equals 18 residues. CDR3 in amino acids: CASSFPRAGKPTNEKLFF. Written as DNA, the CDR3 is TGTGCCAGCAGCTTTCCCCGGGCCGGGAAGCCAACTAATGAAAAACTGTTTTTT. Full variable domain (missing parts from reference TRBV7-9 and TRBJ1-4): DTGVSQNPRHKITKRGQNVTFRCDPISEHNRLYWYRQTLGQGPEFLTYFQNEAQLEKSRLLSDRFSAERPKGSFSTLEIQRTEQGDSAMYLCASSFPRAGKPTNEKLFFGSGTQLSVL.

The chain joins TRBV19 to TRBJ1-2; D unresolved. Trimming removed 2 bases at V and 3 bases at J, with 7 bases between. The CDR3 is 13 residues long. Germline V lookup: CDR1 LNHDA, CDR2 SQIVND (reference sequence). CDR3 amino acids: CASSIQADYGYTF. The CDR3 DNA sequence: TGTGCCAGTAGTATACAGGCCGACTATGGCTACACCTTC.

Only a few counts were recorded for this clone. V gene TRBV4-3 combines with J gene TRBJ1-2, with TRBD1 as a possible D gene (5 bases). V lost 0 bases and J lost 0, with 5 bases in between. CDR3 length: 14 residues. Germline V gene lookup returns CDR1 LGHNA and CDR2 YSLEER. The CDR3: CASSQEDTNYGYTF. The CDR3 DNA reads TGCGCCAGCAGCCAAGAGGACACTAACTATGGCTACACCTTC.

The J gene is TRBJ2-1, the V gene TRBV9; the D gene is possibly TRBD1 (7 bases). This CDR3 spans 14 amino acids. Germline values: CDR1 SGDLS, CDR2 YYNGEE. The V end lost 7 bases, the J end lost 6 bases, and 17 bases lay between the germline ends. The CDR3 nucleotides read TGTGCCAGCGCCCCAGGGGGAGGAATCAATGAGCAGTTCTTC. Its protein is CASAPGGGINEQFF. The full variable domain, rest sourced from reference TRBV9 and TRBJ2-1, is DSGVTQTPKHLITATGQRVTLRCSPRSGDLSVYWYQQSLDQGLQFLIQYYNGEERAKGNILERFSAQQFPDLHSELNLSSLELGDSALYFCASAPGGGINEQFFGPGTRLTVL.

The chain carries TRBV7-2 and TRBJ2-5; 7 bases map to TRBD2. Losses at the gene ends were 5 bases for V and 4 bases for J; bases not matched to a gene: 10. This CDR3 contains 15 residues. Germline V gene sequence: CDR1 SGHTA, CDR2 FQGNSA. CDR3 residues: CASSQTRGGGETQYF. Written as DNA, the CDR3 is TGTGCCAGCAGCCAAACCAGAGGCGGGGGAGAGACCCAGTACTTC.

The chain uses TRBV4-1 and TRBJ2-3; D gene unclear. Trimming removed 5 bases at V and 3 bases at J, with 6 bases between. CDR1 and CDR2 (germline): MGHRA, YSYEKL. The CDR3 runs 12 residues. Written as DNA, the CDR3 is TGCGCCAGCAGCGCTTATACAGATACGCAGTATTTT. This codes for CASSAYTDTQYF.

Note on this clone: A read error may account for a junction end that differs from germline. The V gene is TRBV7-3, the J gene TRBJ1-2; 9 nucleotides line up with TRBD1. CDR3 length: 15 residues. The germline V gene has CDR1 SGHTA and CDR2 FQGTGA. CDR3 sequence reads: CASSLTSLGQGGYTF. CDR3 nucleotides: TGTGCCAGCAGCCTAACCTCCTTGGGACAGGGTGGCTACACCTTC.